This TCR beta chain was documented in a study of cytomegalovirus exposure and HLA in healthy donors. Points on this clone: What it binds is not known.

The primer mix had 60 Vbeta and 13 Jbeta primers. Sequencing was performed with immunoSEQ multiplex PCR; in TCRdb, only in-frame clones are kept and a portion is missing. The sample lists some 210,000 clones; 77% were seen once. Study results and caveats: A prior analysis recorded that most TCR beta V segments were productive about 87% or about 30% of the time. Several V segments, TRBV6-2 and TRBV6-3 among them, could not be told apart and were dropped. Diagnosis of cytomegalovirus status made by the classifier reportedly showed high specificity and sensitivity. Most CMV-associated TCR beta chains were later found to appear HLA-restricted.

CDR3 length equals 16 residues. The V gene's germline CDR1 is SGHVS and CDR2 FNYEAQ. The ends lost 4 bases at V and 1 base at J; junction bases unmatched: 5. What was sequenced was PBMCs. This TCR derives from a woman aged 25 to 39 in good health and CMV-seropositive. The chain uses TRBV7-6 and TRBJ2-7; 12 bases align to TRBD2. CDR3 nucleotides: TGTGCCAGCAGCTCCGATGGACTAGCGGGATCCTACGAGCAGTACTTC. Protein sequence: CASSSDGLAGSYEQYF.